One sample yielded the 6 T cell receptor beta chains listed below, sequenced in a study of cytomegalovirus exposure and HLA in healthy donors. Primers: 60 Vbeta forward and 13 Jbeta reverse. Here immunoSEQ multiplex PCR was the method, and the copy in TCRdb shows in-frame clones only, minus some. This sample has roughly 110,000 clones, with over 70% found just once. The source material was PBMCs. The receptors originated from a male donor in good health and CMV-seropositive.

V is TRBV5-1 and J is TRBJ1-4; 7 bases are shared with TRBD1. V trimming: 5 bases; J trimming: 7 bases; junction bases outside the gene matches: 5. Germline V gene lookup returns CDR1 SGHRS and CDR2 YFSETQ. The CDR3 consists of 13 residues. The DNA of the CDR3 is TGCGCCAGCAGTATCGACAGGGCTGAAAAACTGTTTTTT. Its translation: CASSIDRAEKLFF.

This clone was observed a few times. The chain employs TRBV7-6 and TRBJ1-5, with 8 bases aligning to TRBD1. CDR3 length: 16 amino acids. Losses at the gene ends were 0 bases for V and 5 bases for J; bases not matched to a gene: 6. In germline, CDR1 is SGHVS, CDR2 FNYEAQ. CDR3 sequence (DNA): TGTGCCAGCAGCTTAGCCGGTGGACAGGGTGATCAGCCCCAGCATTTT. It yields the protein CASSLAGGQGDQPQHF.

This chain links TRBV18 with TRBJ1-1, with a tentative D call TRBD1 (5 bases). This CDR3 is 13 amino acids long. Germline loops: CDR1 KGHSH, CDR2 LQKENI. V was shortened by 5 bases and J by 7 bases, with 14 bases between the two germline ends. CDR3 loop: CASSIDSSYEAFF. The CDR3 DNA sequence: TGTGCCAGCTCAATTGACAGCAGCTATGAAGCTTTCTTT.

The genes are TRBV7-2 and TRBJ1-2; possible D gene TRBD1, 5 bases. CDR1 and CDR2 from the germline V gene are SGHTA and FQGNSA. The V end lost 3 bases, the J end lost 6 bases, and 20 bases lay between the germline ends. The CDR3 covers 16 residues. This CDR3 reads CASSFGPSEEGHGYTF. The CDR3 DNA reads TGTGCCAGCAGCTTTGGCCCGAGTGAGGAGGGACATGGCTACACCTTC.

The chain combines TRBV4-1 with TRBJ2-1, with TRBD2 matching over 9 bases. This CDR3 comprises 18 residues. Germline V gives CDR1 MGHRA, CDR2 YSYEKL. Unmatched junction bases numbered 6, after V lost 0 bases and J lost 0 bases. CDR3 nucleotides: TGCGCCAGCAGCCAAGAAGGGGCGGGAGGGCCCTCCTACAATGAGCAGTTCTTC. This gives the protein CASSQEGAGGPSYNEQFF.

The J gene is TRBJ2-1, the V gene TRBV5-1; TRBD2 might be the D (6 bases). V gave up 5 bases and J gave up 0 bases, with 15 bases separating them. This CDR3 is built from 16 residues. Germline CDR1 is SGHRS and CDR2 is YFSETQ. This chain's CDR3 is CASSPTSPSSYNEQFF. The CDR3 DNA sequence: TGCGCCAGCAGTCCTACTAGCCCGAGCTCCTACAATGAGCAGTTCTTC.